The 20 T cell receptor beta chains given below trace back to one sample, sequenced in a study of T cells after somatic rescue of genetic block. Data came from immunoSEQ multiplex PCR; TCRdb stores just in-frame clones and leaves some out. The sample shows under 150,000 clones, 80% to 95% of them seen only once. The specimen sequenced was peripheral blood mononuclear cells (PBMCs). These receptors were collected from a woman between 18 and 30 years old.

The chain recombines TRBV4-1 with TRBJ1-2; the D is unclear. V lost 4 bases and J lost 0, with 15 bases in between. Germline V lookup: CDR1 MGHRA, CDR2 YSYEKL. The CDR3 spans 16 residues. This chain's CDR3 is CASSPAASLTNYGYTF. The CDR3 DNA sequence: TGCGCCAGCAGCCCCGCCGCCAGTCTTACTAACTATGGCTACACCTTC.

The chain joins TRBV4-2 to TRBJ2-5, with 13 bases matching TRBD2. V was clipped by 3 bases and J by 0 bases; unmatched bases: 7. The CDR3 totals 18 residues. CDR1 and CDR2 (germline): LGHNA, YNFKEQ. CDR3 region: CASSQGTSGALYQETQYF. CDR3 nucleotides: TGTGCCAGCAGCCAGGGGACTAGCGGGGCCCTGTACCAAGAGACCCAGTACTTC.

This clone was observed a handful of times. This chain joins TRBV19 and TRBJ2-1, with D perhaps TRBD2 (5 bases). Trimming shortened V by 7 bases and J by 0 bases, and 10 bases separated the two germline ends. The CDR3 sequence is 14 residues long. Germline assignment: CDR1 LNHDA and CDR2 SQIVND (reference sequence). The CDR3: CASNPRGSYNEQFF. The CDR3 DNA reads TGTGCCAGTAACCCCCGGGGCTCCTACAATGAGCAGTTCTTC.

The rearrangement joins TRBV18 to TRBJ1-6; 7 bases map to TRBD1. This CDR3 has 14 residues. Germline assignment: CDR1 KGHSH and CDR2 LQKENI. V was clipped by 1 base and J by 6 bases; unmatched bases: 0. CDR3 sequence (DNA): TGTGCCAGCTCACCACAGGGGGCTAATTCACCCCTCCACTTT. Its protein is CASSPQGANSPLHF. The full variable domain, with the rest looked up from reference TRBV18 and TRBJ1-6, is NAGVMQNPRHLVRRRGQEARLRCSPMKGHSHVYWYRQLPEEGLKFMVYLQKENIIDESGMPKERFSAEFPKEGPSILRIQQVVRGDSAAYFCASSPQGANSPLHFGNGTRLTVT.

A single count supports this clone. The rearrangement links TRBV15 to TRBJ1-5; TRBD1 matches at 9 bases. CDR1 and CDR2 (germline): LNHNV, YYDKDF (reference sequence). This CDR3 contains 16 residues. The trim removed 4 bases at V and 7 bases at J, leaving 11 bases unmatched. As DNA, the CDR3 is TGTGCCACCAGCACATATTCGGGACAGGGAGGCCAGCCCCAGCATTTT. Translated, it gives CATSTYSGQGGQPQHF.

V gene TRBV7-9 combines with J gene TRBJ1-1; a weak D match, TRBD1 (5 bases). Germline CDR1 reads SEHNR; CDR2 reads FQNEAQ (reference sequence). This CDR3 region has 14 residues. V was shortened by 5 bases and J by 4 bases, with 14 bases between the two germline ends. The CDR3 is CASSPKGLPTEAFF. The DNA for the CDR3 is TGTGCCAGCAGCCCTAAGGGACTGCCCACTGAAGCTTTCTTT.

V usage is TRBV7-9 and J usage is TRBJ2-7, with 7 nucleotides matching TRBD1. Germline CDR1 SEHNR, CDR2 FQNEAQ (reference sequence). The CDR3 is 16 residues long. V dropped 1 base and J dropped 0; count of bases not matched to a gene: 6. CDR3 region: CASSLVGDSNSYEQYF. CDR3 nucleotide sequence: TGTGCCAGCAGCTTAGTGGGGGACAGCAACTCCTACGAGCAGTACTTC.

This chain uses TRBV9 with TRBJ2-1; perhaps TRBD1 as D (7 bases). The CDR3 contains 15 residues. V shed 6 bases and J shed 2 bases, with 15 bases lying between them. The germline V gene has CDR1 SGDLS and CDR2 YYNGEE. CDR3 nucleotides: TGTGCCAGCACACGCCGGGGGACAGCCTACAATGAGCAGTTCTTC. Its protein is CASTRRGTAYNEQFF.

The CDR3 loop reads CAWSTLPTGVDTEAFF. CDR3 DNA: TGTGCCTGGAGTACCCTGCCGACAGGGGTGGACACTGAAGCTTTCTTT. V and J are TRBV30 and TRBJ1-1, with 8 bases that match TRBD1. V lost 2 bases, J lost 3 bases, and 11 bases stayed unmatched. The CDR3 runs 16 residues. Germline assignment: CDR1 GTSNPN and CDR2 SVGIG (reference sequence).

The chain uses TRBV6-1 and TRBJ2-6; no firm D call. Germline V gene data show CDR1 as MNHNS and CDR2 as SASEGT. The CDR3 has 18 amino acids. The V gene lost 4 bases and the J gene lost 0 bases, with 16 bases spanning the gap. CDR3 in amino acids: CASSADFPAISGANVLTF. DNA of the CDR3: TGTGCCAGCAGTGCCGACTTTCCTGCGATCTCTGGGGCCAACGTCCTGACTTTC.

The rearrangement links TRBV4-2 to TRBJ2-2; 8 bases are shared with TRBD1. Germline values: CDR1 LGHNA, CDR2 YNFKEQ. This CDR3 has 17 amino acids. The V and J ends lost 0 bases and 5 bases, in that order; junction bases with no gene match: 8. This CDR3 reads CASSQDVPGQATGELFF. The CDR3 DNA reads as TGTGCCAGCAGCCAAGATGTACCGGGACAGGCAACCGGGGAGCTGTTTTTT.

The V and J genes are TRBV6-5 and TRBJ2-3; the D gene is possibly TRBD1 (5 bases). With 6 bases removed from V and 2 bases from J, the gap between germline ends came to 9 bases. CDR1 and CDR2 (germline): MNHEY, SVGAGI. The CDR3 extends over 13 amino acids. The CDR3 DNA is TGTGCCAGCAGCGGACACCTCACAGATACGCAGTATTTT. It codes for CASSGHLTDTQYF.

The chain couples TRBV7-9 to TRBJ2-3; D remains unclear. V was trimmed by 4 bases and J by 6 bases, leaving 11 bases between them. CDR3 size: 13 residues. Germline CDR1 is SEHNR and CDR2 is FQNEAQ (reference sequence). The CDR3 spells CASSSLTEDTQYF. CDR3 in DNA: TGTGCCAGCAGCTCTTTGACGGAGGATACGCAGTATTTT.

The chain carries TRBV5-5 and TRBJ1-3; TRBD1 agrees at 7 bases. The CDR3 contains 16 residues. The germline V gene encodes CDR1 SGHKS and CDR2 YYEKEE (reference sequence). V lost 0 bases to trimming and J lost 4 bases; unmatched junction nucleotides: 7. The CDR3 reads CASSLDQAGGGNTIYF. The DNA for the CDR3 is TGTGCCAGCAGCTTGGACCAGGCAGGGGGAGGAAACACCATATATTTT.

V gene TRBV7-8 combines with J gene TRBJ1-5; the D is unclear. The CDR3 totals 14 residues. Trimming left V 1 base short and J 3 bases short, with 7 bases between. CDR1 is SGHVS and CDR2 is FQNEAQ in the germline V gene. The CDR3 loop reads CASSLGGYNQPQHF. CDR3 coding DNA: TGTGCCAGCAGCTTAGGAGGGTACAATCAGCCCCAGCATTTT.

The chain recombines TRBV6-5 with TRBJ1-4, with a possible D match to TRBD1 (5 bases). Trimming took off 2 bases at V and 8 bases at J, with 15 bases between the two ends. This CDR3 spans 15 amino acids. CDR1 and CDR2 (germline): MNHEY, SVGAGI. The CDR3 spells CASSYTQGEYEKLFF. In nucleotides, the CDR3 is TGTGCCAGCAGTTACACGCAGGGCGAGTACGAAAAACTGTTTTTT.

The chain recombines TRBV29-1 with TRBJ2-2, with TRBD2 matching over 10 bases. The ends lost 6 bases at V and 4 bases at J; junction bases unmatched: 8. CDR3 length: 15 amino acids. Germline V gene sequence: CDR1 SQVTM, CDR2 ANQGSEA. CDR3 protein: CSVATSGDRTGELFF. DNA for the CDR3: TGCAGCGTGGCTACTAGCGGGGATCGCACCGGGGAGCTGTTTTTT.

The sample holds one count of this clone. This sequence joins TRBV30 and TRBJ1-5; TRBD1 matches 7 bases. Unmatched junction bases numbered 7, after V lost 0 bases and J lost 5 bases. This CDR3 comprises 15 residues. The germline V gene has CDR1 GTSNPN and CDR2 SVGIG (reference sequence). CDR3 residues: CAWSVRGQLYQPQHF. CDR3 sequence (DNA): TGTGCCTGGAGTGTACGGGGACAGCTCTATCAGCCCCAGCATTTT.

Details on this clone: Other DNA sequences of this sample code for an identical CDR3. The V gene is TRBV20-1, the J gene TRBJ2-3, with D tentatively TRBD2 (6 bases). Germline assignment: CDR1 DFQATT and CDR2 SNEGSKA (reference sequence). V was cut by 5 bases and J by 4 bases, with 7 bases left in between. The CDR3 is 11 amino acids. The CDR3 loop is CSAPGADTQYF. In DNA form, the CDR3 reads TGCAGTGCTCCGGGGGCAGATACGCAGTATTTT.

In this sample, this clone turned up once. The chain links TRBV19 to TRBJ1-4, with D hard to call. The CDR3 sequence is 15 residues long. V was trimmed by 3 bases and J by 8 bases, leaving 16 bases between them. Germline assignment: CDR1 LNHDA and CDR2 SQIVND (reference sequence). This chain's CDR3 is CASSIQSRSREKLFF. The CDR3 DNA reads TGTGCCAGTAGTATCCAGAGTCGAAGTAGAGAAAAACTGTTTTTT.